These T cell receptor beta chains were read from a single sample in a study of blood T cell repertoires in COVID-19. Assay: immunoSEQ multiplex PCR; the TCRdb copy retains only in-frame clones and omits some. In the table there are roughly 350,000 clones, 88% of which are singletons. Sequencing was performed on peripheral blood. Receptors were obtained from a woman in her forties or fifties with active or convalescent COVID-19. Both conserved end residues are part of each CDR3. Fields, in order: D gene, J gene, clone size, V gene, CDR3 protein, CDR3 DNA. D genes are given only for firm matches. The listing skips clone size in some rows; elsewhere it reads once, few, many or a size class.

d_gene: -; j_gene: TRBJ1-1; abundance: -; v_gene: TRBV30; CDR3aa: CAWGRQGNTEAFF; CDR3nt: TGTGCCTGGGGCCGCCAGGGGAACACTGAAGCTTTCTTT
d_gene: -; j_gene: TRBJ1-3; abundance: -; v_gene: TRBV9; CDR3aa: CASSVEWYADTIYF; CDR3nt: TGTGCCAGCAGCGTAGAATGGTACGCGGACACCATATATTTT
d_gene: -; j_gene: TRBJ2-6; abundance: -; v_gene: TRBV3-1/TRBV3-2; CDR3aa: CASSHPGLWSSGANVLTF; CDR3nt: TGTGCCAGCAGCCACCCGGGACTTTGGAGCTCTGGGGCCAACGTCCTGACTTTC
d_gene: -; j_gene: TRBJ1-2; abundance: -; v_gene: TRBV21-1; CDR3aa: CASSKTPPSQGEEGYTF; CDR3nt: TGTGCCAGCAGCAAAACACCTCCATCACAGGGGGAGGAGGGCTACACCTTC
d_gene: -; j_gene: TRBJ1-1; abundance: -; v_gene: TRBV19; CDR3aa: CASSEPFRTEAFF; CDR3nt: TGTGCCAGTAGTGAACCCTTCCGGACTGAAGCTTTCTTT
d_gene: -; j_gene: TRBJ1-5; abundance: -; v_gene: TRBV29-1; CDR3aa: CSVAGSSNQPQHF; CDR3nt: TGCAGCGTTGCAGGGTCTAGCAATCAGCCCCAGCATTTT
d_gene: -; j_gene: TRBJ1-5; abundance: -; v_gene: TRBV2; CDR3aa: CASSGGEQPQHF; CDR3nt: TGTGCCAGCAGTGGCGGGGAGCAGCCCCAGCATTTT
d_gene: -; j_gene: TRBJ1-2; abundance: once; v_gene: TRBV24-1; CDR3aa: CATSEAREGTLGGYTF; CDR3nt: TGTGCCACCAGTGAAGCTAGGGAGGGGACTCTAGGTGGCTACACCTTC
d_gene: -; j_gene: TRBJ1-1; abundance: -; v_gene: TRBV5-5; CDR3aa: CATSREGTTNTEAFF; CDR3nt: TGTGCCACCTCCCGGGAGGGGACAACGAACACTGAAGCTTTCTTT
d_gene: TRBD1; j_gene: TRBJ1-1; abundance: -; v_gene: TRBV30; CDR3aa: CAWRGDRTITEAFF; CDR3nt: TGTGCCTGGAGAGGGGACAGGACCATCACTGAAGCTTTCTTT
d_gene: -; j_gene: TRBJ2-1; abundance: -; v_gene: TRBV6-2/TRBV6-3; CDR3aa: CASSPRGLYNEQFF; CDR3nt: TGTGCCAGCAGCCCAAGGGGCCTCTACAATGAGCAGTTCTTC
d_gene: -; j_gene: TRBJ2-1; abundance: -; v_gene: TRBV3-1/TRBV3-2; CDR3aa: CASSQEGSRTSSYNEQFF; CDR3nt: TGTGCCAGCAGCCAAGAAGGCTCGAGGACAAGCTCCTACAATGAGCAGTTCTTC
d_gene: -; j_gene: TRBJ2-7; abundance: -; v_gene: TRBV5-4; CDR3aa: CASSLGRDIPSYEQYF; CDR3nt: TGTGCCAGCAGCCTCGGCAGGGACATTCCCTCCTACGAGCAGTACTTC
d_gene: TRBD2; j_gene: TRBJ2-1; abundance: once; v_gene: TRBV7-2; CDR3aa: CASSHNLAGAFF; CDR3nt: TGTGCCAGCAGCCACAACCTAGCGGGAGCGTTCTTC
d_gene: -; j_gene: TRBJ1-5; abundance: -; v_gene: TRBV5-8; CDR3aa: CASSLVIQPQHF; CDR3nt: TGTGCCAGCAGCTTGGTTATTCAGCCCCAGCATTTT
d_gene: -; j_gene: TRBJ2-3; abundance: -; v_gene: TRBV10-2; CDR3aa: CASSEWQSTDTQYF; CDR3nt: TGCGCCAGCAGTGAGTGGCAAAGCACAGATACGCAGTATTTT
d_gene: -; j_gene: TRBJ1-1; abundance: -; v_gene: TRBV2; CDR3aa: CASVKTGSYTEAFF; CDR3nt: TGTGCCAGCGTCAAAACAGGGAGCTACACTGAAGCTTTCTTT
d_gene: TRBD1; j_gene: TRBJ1-1; abundance: -; v_gene: TRBV11-2; CDR3aa: CASSWDRSGMNTEAFF; CDR3nt: TGTGCCAGCAGCTGGGACAGGTCAGGAATGAACACTGAAGCTTTCTTT
d_gene: TRBD2; j_gene: TRBJ2-3; abundance: -; v_gene: TRBV7-9; CDR3aa: CASSSRLAGTDTQYF; CDR3nt: TGTGCCAGCAGCTCCCGACTAGCGGGCACAGATACGCAGTATTTT
d_gene: -; j_gene: TRBJ1-2; abundance: -; v_gene: TRBV11-3; CDR3aa: CASSLREKFLHGYTF; CDR3nt: TGTGCCAGCAGCTTACGGGAAAAATTTCTTCATGGCTACACCTTC
d_gene: -; j_gene: TRBJ1-2; abundance: -; v_gene: TRBV6-2/TRBV6-3; CDR3aa: CASSDSNYGYTF; CDR3nt: TGTGCCAGCAGCGACAGTAACTATGGCTACACCTTC
d_gene: -; j_gene: TRBJ2-3; abundance: -; v_gene: TRBV2; CDR3aa: CASLTSQGSVTDTQYF; CDR3nt: TGTGCCAGCCTCACCTCACAGGGCAGTGTAACAGATACGCAGTATTTT